This T cell receptor (beta chain) was captured in a study of T cells in Graves' hyperthyroidism and ophthalmopathy. RNA transcripts gave rise to amplified TCR beta CDR3 regions. The TCR CDR3 first-round RT-PCR relied on the HTBI primer set. From the multiplex PCR reads, TCRdb called clonotypes with MiXCR, one entry per CDR3 protein. The sample lists roughly 170,000 distinct CDR3 sequences, approximately 15% occurring once. Study conclusions and caveats: Most expanded thyroid clonotypes above 0.001 also appeared in blood.

This clonotype was observed a handful of times. Antigen unknown. Patients aged 18 to 65 had newly diagnosed hyperthyroidism of under 2 months' duration. V was clipped by 4 bases and J by 2 bases; unmatched bases: 5. The CDR3 is 16 amino acids. Germline-derived CDR1 and CDR2 are WSHSY and SAAADI. This chain uses TRBV10-2 with TRBJ1-3; 10 bases line up with TRBD1. The sequenced sample consisted of blood. The TCR was taken from a woman aged 45-59 years with Graves' hyperthyroidism. CDR3 sequence: CASSAGTGETGNTIYF. DNA of the CDR3: TGCGCCAGCAGTGCCGGGACAGGGGAGACTGGAAACACCATATATTTT.